This is a list of T cell receptor beta chains from one sample in a study of blood T cell repertoires in COVID-19. Profiled with immunoSEQ multiplex PCR; TCRdb holds only in-frame clones, not every one. The repertoire holds more than 85,000 clones, with over 65% as singletons. Material for sequencing was peripheral blood. The source of these receptors is a human donor in a cohort sampled during active COVID-19. Both conserved end residues are part of each CDR3. A D gene is named only where the DNA matches it firmly. A row's size may be missing; if present it is once, few, many or a size class.

- | TRBD1 | TRBJ2-3 | TRBV29-1 | CSVVGQITDTQYF | TGCAGCGTTGTGGGACAGATCACAGATACGCAGTATTTT
once | - | TRBJ2-2 | TRBV2 | CASSDLSRTGELFF | TGTGCCAGCAGTGACTTGAGTCGCACCGGGGAGCTGTTTTTT
- | TRBD1 | TRBJ1-2 | TRBV27 | CASSLGQGNYGYTF | TGTGCCAGCAGTTTGGGACAGGGTAACTATGGCTACACCTTC
- | - | TRBJ1-2 | TRBV4-1 | CASSHAGNYGYTF | TGCGCCAGCAGCCACGCAGGAAACTATGGCTACACCTTC
- | - | TRBJ1-2 | TRBV19 | CASSYRDNYGYTF | TGTGCCAGTAGCTACAGGGATAACTATGGCTACACCTTC
once | - | TRBJ2-4 | TRBV27 | CASRSLSQNIQYF | TGTGCCAGCAGGAGCCTATCTCAAAACATTCAGTACTTC
- | - | TRBJ1-1 | TRBV11-2 | CASSFYSPEAFF | TGTGCCAGCAGCTTTTATTCCCCTGAAGCTTTCTTT
- | - | TRBJ1-5 | TRBV28 | CASSFSGGMGQPQHF | TGTGCCAGCAGTTTTTCCGGGGGAATGGGTCAGCCCCAGCATTTT
- | - | TRBJ1-2 | TRBV19 | CASSMQQGPYGYTF | TGTGCCAGTAGTATGCAGCAGGGCCCCTATGGCTACACCTTC
- | TRBD2 | TRBJ2-5 | TRBV10-3 | CAINTAGEETQYF | TGTGCCATCAATACAGCGGGGGAAGAGACCCAGTACTTC
- | - | TRBJ2-7 | TRBV15 | CATSRDLLGGGQVSYEQYF | TGTGCCACCAGCAGAGATCTACTGGGCGGGGGACAGGTCTCCTACGAGCAGTACTTC
- | - | TRBJ1-1 | TRBV3-1/TRBV3-2 | CASSLGGRVRTEAFF | TGTGCCAGCAGCTTGGGTGGCAGGGTAAGGACTGAAGCTTTCTTT
- | TRBD2 | TRBJ2-5 | TRBV7-9 | CASSFPTSGDETQYF | TGTGCCAGCAGCTTCCCGACTAGCGGGGATGAGACCCAGTACTTC
few | TRBD1 | TRBJ2-7 | TRBV6-2/TRBV6-3 | CASSYGRGPYEQYF | TGTGCCAGCAGTTACGGCAGGGGGCCCTACGAGCAGTACTTC
- | TRBD2 | TRBJ2-3 | TRBV9 | CASTLAGTSGASDTQYF | TGTGCCAGCACCCTAGCAGGTACTAGCGGGGCGTCAGATACGCAGTATTTT
few | TRBD2 | TRBJ2-7 | TRBV19 | CASSISLAGGSYEQYF | TGTGCCAGTAGTATCTCGCTAGCGGGGGGCTCCTACGAGCAGTACTTC
- | - | TRBJ2-2 | TRBV12-3/TRBV12-4 | CASSLQGNGELFF | TGTGCCAGCAGTTTACAGGGTAACGGGGAGCTGTTTTTT
- | TRBD2 | TRBJ2-7 | TRBV7-6 | CASSLGGGLAGRYEQYF | TGTGCCAGCAGCTTAGGGGGAGGACTAGCGGGGAGGTACGAGCAGTACTTC
- | TRBD1 | TRBJ2-1 | TRBV5-1 | CASSLVPQGAIDEQFF | TGCGCCAGCAGCTTGGTCCCCCAGGGGGCGATCGATGAGCAGTTCTTC
- | - | TRBJ1-5 | TRBV4-2 | CASSQGSGASGQPQHF | TGTGCCAGCAGCCAAGGGTCTGGGGCCAGTGGGCAGCCCCAGCATTTT
- | TRBD1 | TRBJ2-1 | TRBV7-8 | CASSLRHQGEGLGNEQFF | TGTGCCAGCAGCTTAAGGCACCAGGGGGAAGGTTTAGGCAATGAGCAGTTCTTC
once | - | TRBJ1-2 | TRBV11-3 | CAAGQFNYGYTF | TGTGCCGCGGGGCAGTTTAACTATGGCTACACCTTC
- | TRBD1 | TRBJ2-2 | TRBV11-3 | CASSFGWTGANTGELFF | TGTGCCAGCAGCTTTGGTTGGACAGGGGCGAACACCGGGGAGCTGTTTTTT
- | - | TRBJ2-2 | TRBV7-3 | CASSLQPLQGRGTGELFF | TGTGCCAGCAGCTTACAACCCTTACAGGGTAGGGGCACCGGGGAGCTGTTTTTT
- | - | TRBJ2-7 | TRBV6-2/TRBV6-3 | CASSPRQTSYEQYF | TGTGCCAGCAGTCCGCGACAGACATCCTACGAGCAGTACTTC
- | TRBD1 | TRBJ1-2 | TRBV4-1 | CASSQLVPGTGANYGYTF | TGCGCCAGCAGCCAGCTCGTTCCGGGGACAGGGGCTAACTATGGCTACACCTTC
- | TRBD2 | TRBJ2-5 | TRBV5-1 | CASSSKSGGPQETQYF | TGCGCCAGCAGCTCTAAGAGCGGGGGGCCCCAGGAGACCCAGTACTTC
once | - | TRBJ2-7 | TRBV9 | CASSAGQFGEQYF | TGTGCCAGCAGCGCAGGACAATTTGGCGAGCAGTACTTC
- | - | TRBJ2-3 | TRBV4-1 | CASSQATRTDTQYF | TGCGCCAGCAGCCAAGCCACTAGAACAGATACGCAGTATTTT
- | - | TRBJ1-5 | TRBV28 | CASSLEWLRVGEVQPQHF | TGTGCCAGCAGTTTGGAGTGGCTGCGGGTTGGGGAGGTACAGCCCCAGCATTTT
- | - | TRBJ1-1 | TRBV19 | CASSSVGGGDTEAFF | TGTGCCAGTAGTTCCGTCGGTGGGGGGGACACTGAAGCTTTCTTT
- | TRBD2 | TRBJ2-1 | TRBV5-8 | CASSFGWAGGNEQFF | TGTGCCAGCAGCTTCGGTTGGGCGGGGGGGAATGAGCAGTTCTTC
- | - | TRBJ2-7 | TRBV3-1/TRBV3-2 | CASSQGRQEGFYEQYF | TGTGCCAGCAGCCAGGGAAGACAGGAAGGATTCTACGAGCAGTACTTC
few | TRBD1 | TRBJ1-5 | TRBV6-6 | CASTYRAGGYNQPQHF | TGTGCCAGCACCTACCGCGCAGGGGGCTACAATCAGCCCCAGCATTTT